A single sample is the source of the 23 T cell receptor beta chains below, sequenced in a study of cytomegalovirus exposure and HLA in healthy donors. PCR amplification relied on 60 Vbeta primers (plus 13 Jbeta primers). Libraries were prepared by immunoSEQ multiplex PCR; TCRdb keeps only in-frame clonotypes and omits some of them. The top ten clones hold roughly 7.8% of a sample with more than 100,000 clones, 75% to 90% of them seen once. The sample was PBMCs. The receptors derive from a woman between 45 and 65 years old in good health and CMV-seropositive.

This clone appeared once. The chain joins TRBV11-2 to TRBJ1-1, with a weak D call TRBD1 (5 bases). CDR3 length: 14 amino acids. The germline gives CDR1 SGHAT, CDR2 FQNNGV. Trimming took 4 bases from V and 2 from J, leaving 11 bases between them. The CDR3 sequence is CASSSFGANTEAFF. In DNA form, the CDR3 reads TGTGCCAGCAGCTCTTTTGGGGCTAACACTGAAGCTTTCTTT.

The chain carries TRBV9 and TRBJ2-7, with no clear D. Germline-derived CDR1 and CDR2 are SGDLS and YYNGEE. The ends were cut back, 1 base at V and 1 base at J, with 12 bases in the middle. This CDR3 has 15 amino acids. The CDR3 DNA is TGTGCCAGCAGCGTATCTGGTGGCAGTTCCTACGAGCAGTACTTC. As protein: CASSVSGGSSYEQYF.

Regarding this clone: One end of the junction does not line up with germline, which may come from a read error. This rearrangement joins TRBV6-6 to TRBJ1-1; perhaps TRBD1 as D (5 bases). The CDR3 totals 14 residues. Germline CDR1 is MNHNY and CDR2 is SVGAGI (reference sequence). The CDR3 protein is CASSYSGPNSEAFF. The CDR3 region has the DNA TGTGCCAGCAGTTACTCGGGGCCCAACAGTGAAGCTTTCTTT.

The chain has TRBV9 and TRBJ1-1; D unresolved. This CDR3 spans 15 amino acids. CDR1 and CDR2 (germline): SGDLS, YYNGEE. V was cut by 4 bases and J by 4 bases, with 17 bases left in between. The CDR3 region is CASSLSPKSGTEAFF. As DNA, the CDR3 is TGTGCCAGCAGCCTTAGCCCAAAGTCGGGCACTGAAGCTTTCTTT.

About this clone: The sample holds other DNA sequences that translate to the same CDR3. CDR3 in amino acids: CASSRGLAPYEQYF. CDR3 nucleotide sequence: TGTGCCAGCAGCCGGGGACTAGCGCCATACGAGCAGTACTTC. The chain recombines TRBV13 with TRBJ2-7; 10 bases match TRBD2. Per the germline V gene, CDR1 is PRHDT and CDR2 is FYEKMQ (reference sequence). The CDR3 sequence is 14 residues long. Germline trimming cut 5 bases from V and 4 bases from J; bases unmatched to any gene: 5. The whole variable domain, remainder taken from reference TRBV13 and TRBJ2-7, is AAGVIQSPRHLIKEKRETATLKCYPIPRHDTVYWYQQGPGQDPQFLISFYEKMQSDKGSIPDRFSAQQFSDYHSELNMSSLELGDSALYFCASSRGLAPYEQYFGPGTRLTVT.

This chain connects TRBV2 to TRBJ1-2; 7 bases fit TRBD1. The germline V gene encodes CDR1 SNHLY and CDR2 FYNNEI. The CDR3 runs to 14 residues. V shed 7 bases and J 2 bases; nucleotides not matched to a gene: 7. The CDR3 region is CASNPQGWNYGYTF. The CDR3 bases are TGTGCCAGCAACCCACAGGGGTGGAACTATGGCTACACCTTC.

The chain carries TRBV10-3 and TRBJ1-1, with D hard to call. This CDR3 is built from 14 residues. V shed 4 bases and J shed 4 bases, with 13 bases lying between them. Per germline, CDR1 ENHRY and CDR2 SYGVKD. CDR3 coding DNA: TGTGCCATCAGTGCAGAAGCTGCGGGCACTGAAGCTTTCTTT. Encoded protein: CAISAEAAGTEAFF.

The CDR3 DNA sequence: TGTGCCTGGAGCGCGGGGACTAGAATGAGAGAGCAGTACTTC. It specifies CAWSAGTRMREQYF. This chain joins TRBV30 and TRBJ2-7, with TRBD2 matching 8 bases. The CDR3 runs to 14 residues. Germline lookup yields CDR1 GTSNPN and CDR2 SVGIG (reference sequence). Trimming took 3 bases from V and 7 from J; bases not matched to a gene: 11.

The genes are TRBV10-3 and TRBJ2-7; 8 bases align to TRBD2. V was pared by 4 bases and J by 6 bases, with 8 bases of the junction left unmatched. CDR3 length: 14 amino acids. Germline V gene lookup returns CDR1 ENHRY and CDR2 SYGVKD. CDR3 nucleotides: TGTGCCATCAGTGGGAGCGGGGGAGCGCGCGAGCAGTACTTC. This translates into CAISGSGGAREQYF.

The chain couples TRBV5-1 to TRBJ1-2; 7 bases match TRBD1. CDR1 is SGHRS and CDR2 is YFSETQ in the germline V gene. CDR3 length equals 15 residues. V trimming: 0 bases; J trimming: 4 bases; junction bases outside the gene matches: 6. The CDR3 DNA follows: TGCGCCAGCAGCTTGGTAGGGGGCGAGGTCTATGGCTACACCTTC. Encoded protein: CASSLVGGEVYGYTF.

The rearrangement uses TRBV6-5 and TRBJ1-1; TRBD1 might be the D (5 bases). The CDR3 totals 15 residues. Trimming took 5 bases from V and 0 from J, leaving 13 bases between them. Germline CDR1 reads MNHEY; CDR2 reads SVGAGI. The CDR3 is CASSPIGHMNTEAFF. In DNA form, the CDR3 reads TGTGCCAGCAGTCCGATCGGACACATGAACACTGAAGCTTTCTTT.

The chain is built from TRBV5-4 and TRBJ2-3; TRBD1 agrees at 7 bases. With V trimmed by 4 bases and J by 2 bases, 4 bases remained unmatched. CDR1 and CDR2 from the germline V gene are SGHNT and YYREEE (reference sequence). CDR3 length equals 14 residues. This chain's CDR3 is CASSRGQNTDTQYF. In nucleotides, the CDR3 is TGTGCCAGCAGCCGGGGACAGAACACAGATACGCAGTATTTT.

The CDR3 sequence: CASSETQASTDTQYF. The DNA of the CDR3 is TGCGCCAGCAGTGAGACGCAGGCTAGCACAGATACGCAGTATTTT. The chain links TRBV10-2 to TRBJ2-3; D call uncertain. The germline V and J ends were trimmed by 2 bases and 0 bases, with 9 bases remaining between them. Germline V gives CDR1 WSHSY, CDR2 SAAADI. CDR3 length: 15 amino acids.

V and J are TRBV29-1 and TRBJ1-2; a possible D gene is TRBD1 (5 bases). V shed 7 bases and J shed 1 base, with 13 bases lying between them. This CDR3 has 13 residues. Germline V lookup: CDR1 SQVTM, CDR2 ANQGSEA. Here the CDR3 DNA reads TGCAGCGATGCAGCGGGGGATAACTATGGCTACACCTTC. It yields the protein CSDAAGDNYGYTF.

This clone was found once. The rearrangement joins TRBV5-4 to TRBJ2-1; 7 nucleotides align to TRBD2. Germline V gene data show CDR1 as SGHNT and CDR2 as YYREEE (reference sequence). V was clipped by 6 bases and J by 8 bases; unmatched bases: 17. The CDR3 sequence is 16 residues long. The CDR3 loop is CASNRGGGSRGYEQFF. The CDR3 DNA is TGTGCCAGCAACCGAGGCGGCGGGAGTAGGGGATATGAGCAGTTCTTC.

The chain combines TRBV9 with TRBJ1-1, with TRBD1 as a possible D gene (5 bases). Germline CDR1 reads SGDLS; CDR2 reads YYNGEE. Trimming removed 3 bases at V and 4 bases at J, with 10 bases between. The length of the CDR3 is 13 residues. The CDR3 is CASSAGGTTEAFF. CDR3 in DNA: TGTGCCAGCAGCGCCGGGGGTACCACTGAAGCTTTCTTT.

This clone was seen a handful of times. This chain links TRBV19 with TRBJ1-5; D is unclear. Germline values: CDR1 LNHDA, CDR2 SQIVND (reference sequence). The V end was cut by 0 bases, the J end by 7 bases, with 13 bases between. The CDR3 extends over 15 amino acids. The CDR3 region is CASSIDYGVRQPQHF. The CDR3 DNA follows: TGTGCCAGTAGTATAGATTACGGGGTTCGACAGCCCCAGCATTTT.

The V gene is TRBV7-9, the J gene TRBJ2-1; the match to TRBD2 covers 11 bases. Germline trimming cut 1 base from V and 0 bases from J; bases unmatched to any gene: 5. The CDR3 runs to 18 residues. Germline-derived CDR1 and CDR2 are SEHNR and FQNEAQ (reference sequence). CDR3 DNA: TGTGCCAGCAGCTTAGAGGCTAGCGGGGGGAGCTCCTACAATGAGCAGTTCTTC. It yields the protein CASSLEASGGSSYNEQFF.

This chain joins TRBV28 and TRBJ2-7, with D possibly being TRBD1 (5 bases). CDR3 length: 13 residues. Trimming removed 5 bases at V and 0 bases at J, with 8 bases between. In germline, CDR1 is MDHEN, CDR2 SYDVKM. This CDR3 is CASSQQASYEQYF. Written as DNA, the CDR3 is TGTGCCAGCAGTCAACAGGCCTCCTACGAGCAGTACTTC.

The V call is TRBV19, the J call TRBJ1-3; D unclear. This CDR3 region has 15 residues. The ends were cut back, 7 bases at V and 0 bases at J, with 13 bases in the middle. Looked up from germline, CDR1 is LNHDA and CDR2 is SQIVND (reference sequence). CDR3 DNA: TGTGCCAGTACCCCCCATGACACCTCTGGAAACACCATATATTTT. Encoded protein: CASTPHDTSGNTIYF.

The CDR3 here is CASSFSQELFF. The CDR3 DNA sequence: TGTGCCAGCAGCTTTTCCCAGGAGCTGTTTTTT. The chain recombines TRBV5-6 with TRBJ2-2; D remains unclear. Germline V CDR1 and CDR2: SGHDT, YYEEEE. The CDR3 loop spans 11 amino acids. V lost 2 bases to trimming and J lost 10 bases, with 6 bases between them.

The chain carries TRBV7-9 and TRBJ2-1; unclear D gene. Germline CDR1 SEHNR, CDR2 FQNEAQ (reference sequence). The CDR3 has 15 residues. Trimming removed 1 base from V and 0 bases from J, with 7 bases in between. CDR3 region: CASSLGHSSYNEQFF. CDR3 nucleotide sequence: TGTGCCAGCAGCTTAGGACACAGCTCCTACAATGAGCAGTTCTTC.

The chain has TRBV5-1 and TRBJ1-1, with D possibly matching TRBD1 (5 bases). This CDR3 spans 15 amino acids. The germline CDR1 and CDR2 sequences are SGHRS and YFSETQ. The V and J ends lost 4 bases and 4 bases respectively, with 17 bases between them. The CDR3 DNA is TGCGCCAGCAGCACCCTCCAGGGAATCGGCACTGAAGCTTTCTTT. Translating gives CASSTLQGIGTEAFF.